The rows below give T cell receptor beta chains drawn from one sample of a study of OX40 agonist ivuxolimab in advanced cancers. TCRdb keeps only in-frame clones here, not all; method: immunoSEQ multiplex PCR. The sample lists tens of thousands of clones, 84% occurring once. The sequencing used CD4+ or CD8+ T cells sorted from blood, collected in a trial of the OX40 agonist ivuxolimab. Receptors originate from an adult with an advanced solid tumor such as melanoma, head and neck, liver or kidney cancer. Each CDR3 is given with its conserved first and last residue. Each record gives: V gene, clone size, D gene, J gene, CDR3 protein, CDR3 DNA. The D gene is left open where the match is weak. Clone size, where shown, is once, few, many, or a class for clones that have expanded.

V: TRBV15; size: .; D: .; J: TRBJ1-4; CDR3: CATSPSIDEKLFF; DNA: TGTGCCACCAGCCCCAGCATAGATGAAAAACTGTTTTTT
V: TRBV5-1; size: once; D: .; J: TRBJ2-1; CDR3: CASSLVPHEQFF; DNA: TGCGCCAGCAGCTTGGTACCGCATGAGCAGTTCTTC
V: TRBV7-2; size: .; D: .; J: TRBJ2-2; CDR3: CASSFTVFGTGELFF; DNA: TGTGCCAGCAGCTTTACAGTATTTGGCACCGGGGAGCTGTTTTTT
V: TRBV4-3; size: .; D: .; J: TRBJ1-3; CDR3: CASSQVPSGNTIYF; DNA: TGCGCCAGCAGCCAGGTCCCATCTGGAAACACCATATATTTT
V: TRBV29-1; size: .; D: TRBD1; J: TRBJ1-2; CDR3: CSVEDRGPGNGYTF; DNA: TGCAGCGTTGAAGATAGGGGGCCGGGGAATGGCTACACCTTC
V: TRBV6-6; size: few; D: TRBD1; J: TRBJ2-6; CDR3: CASSPGQGSGANVLTF; DNA: TGTGCCAGCAGTCCGGGACAGGGGTCCGGGGCCAACGTCCTGACTTTC
V: TRBV6-1; size: .; D: TRBD1; J: TRBJ1-2; CDR3: CASSEVGTGVYGYTF; DNA: TGTGCCAGCAGTGAAGTGGGGACAGGGGTCTATGGCTACACCTTC
V: TRBV27; size: .; D: TRBD1; J: TRBJ1-5; CDR3: CASSLWGGQTSNQPQHF; DNA: TGTGCCAGCAGTTTATGGGGGGGACAGACATCCAATCAGCCCCAGCATTTT
V: TRBV9; size: .; D: TRBD2; J: TRBJ2-1; CDR3: CASSASYSGSYNEQFF; DNA: TGTGCCAGCAGCGCCTCCTATAGCGGGTCCTACAATGAGCAGTTCTTC
V: TRBV2; size: .; D: .; J: TRBJ2-2; CDR3: CASSDQGELFF; DNA: TGTGCCAGCAGTGACCAGGGCGAGCTGTTTTTT
V: TRBV7-9; size: .; D: TRBD2; J: TRBJ2-5; CDR3: CASTPGRYGAETQYF; DNA: TGTGCCAGCACCCCCGGGAGGTATGGGGCGGAGACCCAGTACTTC
V: TRBV25-1; size: .; D: .; J: TRBJ2-6; CDR3: CASKATVGANVLTF; DNA: TGTGCCAGCAAAGCAACGGTTGGGGCCAACGTCCTGACTTTC
V: TRBV10-2; size: once; D: TRBD1; J: TRBJ2-2; CDR3: CAIRTGGLGTGELFF; DNA: TGCGCCATTCGGACAGGGGGATTAGGGACCGGGGAGCTGTTTTTT
V: TRBV28; size: .; D: TRBD2; J: TRBJ2-2; CDR3: CATTAGGGKPNTGELFF; DNA: TGTGCCACCACGGCGGGGGGGGGCAAACCGAACACCGGGGAGCTGTTTTTT
V: TRBV4-2; size: few; D: .; J: TRBJ1-6; CDR3: CASSQPTFGTYYDVLHF; DNA: TGTGCCAGCAGCCAACCCACCTTCGGGACCTACTACGACGTCCTCCACTTT
V: TRBV2; size: .; D: .; J: TRBJ1-1; CDR3: CASSEWGPRTEAFF; DNA: TGTGCCAGCAGTGAATGGGGGCCTCGCACTGAAGCTTTCTTT
V: TRBV4-2; size: .; D: .; J: TRBJ1-1; CDR3: CASSQPGETEAFF; DNA: TGTGCCAGCAGCCAGCCTGGGGAGACTGAAGCTTTCTTT
V: TRBV4-1; size: .; D: .; J: TRBJ2-4; CDR3: CASGGGGDTKNIQYF; DNA: TGCGCCAGCGGGGGAGGGGGGGACACGAAAAACATTCAGTACTTC
V: TRBV28; size: once; D: .; J: TRBJ2-5; CDR3: CASSPGLNQETQYF; DNA: TGTGCCAGCAGTCCCGGGCTGAACCAAGAGACCCAGTACTTC
V: TRBV27; size: few; D: TRBD2; J: TRBJ2-1; CDR3: CASSLSAGVDEQFF; DNA: TGTGCCAGCAGTCTCTCTGCGGGAGTTGATGAGCAGTTCTTC
V: TRBV6-5; size: .; D: .; J: TRBJ1-4; CDR3: CASSTGRAGEKLFF; DNA: TGTGCCAGCAGCACAGGGAGGGCTGGGGAAAAACTGTTTTTT
V: TRBV6-5; size: once; D: .; J: TRBJ2-2; CDR3: CASSYRANTGELFF; DNA: TGTGCCAGCAGTTACAGGGCAAACACCGGGGAGCTGTTTTTT